This T cell receptor beta chain was recorded in a study of CD8 T cells in Susac syndrome. The authors reverse transcribed 0.5 to 1 ug RNA with random hexamers. A multiplex approach, immunoSEQ multiplex PCR, amplified TCR beta CDR3 across 54 Vbeta and 13 Jbeta. TCRdb passed the immunoSEQ multiplex PCR reads through MiXCR, listing each CDR3 protein once. Of about 430,000 distinct CDR3 sequences in the sample, around 85% were seen once. With 0 bases removed from V and 5 bases from J, the gap between germline ends came to 17 bases. This CDR3 comprises 16 residues. CDR1 and CDR2 from the germline V gene are SGHKS and YYEKEE (reference sequence). CD8+ and CD4+ T cells circulating in blood were sequenced for TCR beta. The study used treatment-naive patients who had stable or active relapsing-remitting disease as multiple sclerosis controls. TEMRA cells were FACS-enriched, unlike CD8+ and CD4+ T cells, which were negatively isolated.

The sample taken for sequencing was CD8+ T cells from PBMCs. This TCR was sampled from a human donor with multiple sclerosis. This chain links TRBV5-5 with TRBJ1-1, with a weak D call TRBD1 (6 bases). Here the CDR3 reads CASSLDPGDGTTEAFF. The CDR3 DNA sequence: TGTGCCAGCAGCTTGGACCCCGGGGACGGGACAACTGAAGCTTTCTTT.